These 20 T cell receptor beta chains came from one sample sequenced in a study of glioma-infiltrating T cells after dendritic cell vaccination. Profiling relied on immunoSEQ multiplex PCR, and the TCRdb table lists in-frame clones only, not all of them. The sample contains 70,000 to 95,000 clones, about nine tenths of which appear only once. Sample time point: after dendritic cell vaccination, including at tumor progression/relapse. The sample was blood, taken after dendritic cell vaccination. The source of these receptors is a human donor with glioblastoma.

The chain joins TRBV10-3 to TRBJ2-3; no definite D call. Matching the DNA end better, TRBJ1-5 makes the J call doubtful. The germline V gene has CDR1 ENHRY and CDR2 SYGVKD. The CDR3 is made up of 11 amino acids. The CDR3 region is CAISDRMGQHF. CDR3 DNA sequence: TGTGCCATCAGTGATCGGATGGGACAGCATTTT.

This clone has a handful of counts. The chain uses TRBV7-2 and TRBJ1-3; D gene uncertain. The CDR3 consists of 16 residues. CDR1 is SGHTA and CDR2 is FQGNSA in the germline V gene. The V end lost 1 base, the J end lost 0 bases, and 10 bases lay between the germline ends. The CDR3: CASSLVGSFSGNTIYF. In nucleotides, the CDR3 is TGTGCCAGCAGCTTAGTGGGCAGCTTCTCTGGAAACACCATATATTTT.

V is TRBV2 and J is TRBJ1-6, with TRBD1 identical over 7 bases. This CDR3 spans 15 amino acids. Losses at the gene ends were 6 bases for V and 10 bases for J; bases not matched to a gene: 12. The germline V gene has CDR1 SNHLY and CDR2 FYNNEI. Here the CDR3 reads CASSPQTGIGSPLHF. The CDR3 DNA follows: TGTGCCAGCAGCCCGCAGACAGGGATAGGGTCACCCCTCCACTTT. Based on the CDR3 plus reference TRBV2 and TRBJ1-6, the full variable domain is EPEVTQTPSHQVTQMGQEVILRCVPISNHLYFYWYRQILGQKVEFLVSFYNNEISEKSEIFDDQFSVERPDGSNFTLKIRSTKLEDSAMYFCASSPQTGIGSPLHFGNGTRLTVT.

This clone was detected only a few times. The chain combines TRBV5-6 with TRBJ2-7, with 13 nucleotides matching TRBD2. Germline V gene lookup returns CDR1 SGHDT and CDR2 YYEEEE. The V and J ends lost 5 bases and 0 bases, in that order; junction bases with no gene match: 11. This CDR3 comprises 18 residues. The CDR3 sequence: CASRSTSGRGSISYEQYF. DNA of the CDR3: TGTGCCAGCAGATCCACTAGCGGGAGGGGATCTATCTCCTACGAGCAGTACTTC. Full variable domain (outside the CDR3, taken from reference TRBV5-6 and TRBJ2-7): DAGVTQSPTHLIKTRGQQVTLRCSPKSGHDTVSWYQQALGQGPQFIFQYYEEEERQRGNFPDRFSGHQFPNYSSELNVNALLLGDSALYLCASRSTSGRGSISYEQYFGPGTRLTVT.

The chain carries TRBV5-8 and TRBJ2-7; 11 nucleotides line up with TRBD1. Germline V gene data show CDR1 as SGHTS and CDR2 as YDEGEE. The trim removed 0 bases at V and 6 bases at J, leaving 8 bases unmatched. This CDR3 contains 16 residues. This chain's CDR3 is CASSLDFGQGAFEQYF. The CDR3 coding sequence is TGTGCCAGCAGCTTGGATTTTGGACAGGGGGCGTTCGAGCAGTACTTC.

The genes are TRBV4-2 and TRBJ2-7, with D possibly being TRBD2 (5 bases). V lost 1 base and J 1 base, leaving 11 bases between the germline ends. Germline V gene lookup returns CDR1 LGHNA and CDR2 YNFKEQ. CDR3 size: 15 residues. The CDR3 here is CASSQARDYSYEQYF. The CDR3 bases are TGTGCCAGCAGCCAAGCCCGAGACTATTCCTACGAGCAGTACTTC.

The genes are TRBV5-1 and TRBJ2-4; 8 bases match TRBD2. The V gene end was trimmed by 3 bases and the J gene end by 6 bases; junction bases not matched to a gene: 5. Looked up from germline, CDR1 is SGHRS and CDR2 is YFSETQ. This CDR3 comprises 14 residues. CDR3 sequence (DNA): TGCGCCAGCAGCTGGGGACTAGAGGGAAACATTCAGTACTTC. Its translation: CASSWGLEGNIQYF.

The chain carries TRBV4-3 and TRBJ2-1; 9 bases agree with TRBD2. Germline loops: CDR1 LGHNA, CDR2 YSLEER. The CDR3 spans 17 residues. Losses at the gene ends were 4 bases for V and 0 bases for J; bases not matched to a gene: 7. CDR3 sequence (DNA): TGCGCCAGCAGCCGCCTACTAGCGGGCGGCTCCTACAATGAGCAGTTCTTC. Translating it yields CASSRLLAGGSYNEQFF.

The rearrangement joins TRBV5-1 to TRBJ2-3; D is perhaps TRBD2 (5 bases). The CDR3 covers 14 residues. Germline CDR1 is SGHRS and CDR2 is YFSETQ. V lost 2 bases and J 1 base, leaving 8 bases between the germline ends. The CDR3, as DNA: TGCGCCAGCAGCTTACTAGGCCGCACAGATACGCAGTATTTT. Encoded protein: CASSLLGRTDTQYF.

The chain is built from TRBV9 and TRBJ2-3, with D perhaps matching TRBD1 (5 bases). The CDR3 length is 17 residues. V was trimmed by 0 bases and J by 3 bases, leaving 17 bases between them. Germline CDR1 and CDR2: SGDLS and YYNGEE. The CDR3 loop is CASSVGAGNGVTDTQYF. CDR3 in DNA: TGTGCCAGCAGCGTAGGGGCAGGGAATGGGGTAACAGATACGCAGTATTTT.

The chain carries TRBV2 and TRBJ1-3; 7 nucleotides agree with TRBD1. The CDR3 is 14 residues long. CDR1 is SNHLY and CDR2 is FYNNEI in the germline V gene. With 10 bases clipped from V and 0 bases from J, the junction kept 6 bases outside the gene matches. The CDR3 spells CATGTASSGNTIYF. Here the CDR3 DNA reads TGTGCCACCGGGACAGCGAGCTCTGGAAACACCATATATTTT.

V gene TRBV27 combines with J gene TRBJ1-2; perhaps TRBD1 as D (5 bases). Germline V gene sequence: CDR1 MNHEY, CDR2 SMNVEV (reference sequence). V lost 3 bases and J 1 base, leaving 12 bases between the germline ends. The CDR3 extends over 15 amino acids. The chain's CDR3 is CASSLGGLGNYGYTF. The CDR3, as DNA: TGTGCCAGCAGTTTGGGGGGTCTAGGTAACTATGGCTACACCTTC.

This rearrangement joins TRBV2 to TRBJ1-2; D uncertain. Germline lookup yields CDR1 SNHLY and CDR2 FYNNEI. V shed 6 bases and J shed 7 bases, with 15 bases lying between them. This CDR3 region has 13 residues. CDR3 DNA: TGTGCCAGCAGAGACCGTCGGGGAGGTGGCTACACCTTC. Amino acids: CASRDRRGGGYTF.

J is TRBJ2-3 and V is TRBV7-6; possible D gene TRBD2, 6 bases. V shed 4 bases and J shed 2 bases, with 19 bases lying between them. The V gene's germline CDR1 is SGHVS and CDR2 FNYEAQ. The CDR3 length is 17 residues. The chain's CDR3 is CASSSRRAPSNTDTQYF. For the CDR3, the DNA is TGTGCCAGCAGCTCACGGAGGGCGCCGTCCAACACAGATACGCAGTATTTT.

This clone was counted a single time. The chain uses TRBV5-1 and TRBJ2-1; D possibly corresponds to TRBD2 (6 bases). The CDR3 is 16 residues long. Trimming shortened V by 0 bases and J by 0 bases, and 10 bases separated the two germline ends. The germline V gene has CDR1 SGHRS and CDR2 YFSETQ. The CDR3, as DNA: TGCGCCAGCAGCTTGGGAGCGGGTAGCTCCTACAATGAGCAGTTCTTC. This gives the protein CASSLGAGSSYNEQFF.

The chain carries TRBV9 and TRBJ2-5; unclear D gene. Between the trimmed V and J ends, which lost 0 bases and 4 bases, there was a span of 4 bases. CDR3 length: 12 amino acids. Germline V gene lookup returns CDR1 SGDLS and CDR2 YYNGEE. In nucleotides, the CDR3 is TGTGCCAGCAGCGTAGGAGGAGAGACCCAGTACTTC. Protein product: CASSVGGETQYF.

The rearrangement uses TRBV5-1 and TRBJ1-4, with D perhaps matching TRBD1 (5 bases). The V end lost 3 bases, the J end lost 4 bases, and 13 bases lay between the germline ends. The CDR3 runs to 15 residues. Germline V gene lookup returns CDR1 SGHRS and CDR2 YFSETQ. The CDR3 DNA follows: TGCGCCAGCAGCTCCCAGGGCTTGGGTAATGAAAAACTGTTTTTT. This encodes CASSSQGLGNEKLFF.

On this clone itself: At one boundary the junction diverges from the germline segment, which might be a read error. The chain links TRBV7-7 to TRBJ1-1; the D is unclear. The CDR3 loop spans 13 amino acids. Germline CDR1 reads SSHAT; CDR2 reads FNYEAQ (reference sequence). In DNA, the CDR3 is TGTGCTAGCAGCTTATCAGAGAACACTGAAGCTTTCTTT. Its translation is CASSLSENTEAFF.

V and J are TRBV5-4 and TRBJ2-7; a weak D match, TRBD2 (6 bases). This CDR3 comprises 13 residues. The germline CDR1 and CDR2 sequences are SGHNT and YYREEE (reference sequence). The V end was cut by 3 bases, the J end by 0 bases, with 7 bases between. This CDR3 reads CASSSTSSYEQYF. As DNA, the CDR3 is TGTGCCAGCAGCTCGACTAGCTCCTACGAGCAGTACTTC.

This chain links TRBV7-9 with TRBJ1-1; the D is unclear. Germline-derived CDR1 and CDR2 are SEHNR and FQNEAQ (reference sequence). The V end was cut by 7 bases, the J end by 0 bases, with 12 bases between. The CDR3 contains 14 residues. CDR3 residues: CASTLQILNTEAFF. The DNA of the CDR3 is TGTGCCAGCACCCTACAGATTTTGAACACTGAAGCTTTCTTT. The variable domain in full, completed from reference TRBV7-9 and TRBJ1-1, reads DTGVSQNPRHKITKRGQNVTFRCDPISEHNRLYWYRQTLGQGPEFLTYFQNEAQLEKSRLLSDRFSAERPKGSFSTLEIQRTEQGDSAMYLCASTLQILNTEAFFGQGTRLTVV.